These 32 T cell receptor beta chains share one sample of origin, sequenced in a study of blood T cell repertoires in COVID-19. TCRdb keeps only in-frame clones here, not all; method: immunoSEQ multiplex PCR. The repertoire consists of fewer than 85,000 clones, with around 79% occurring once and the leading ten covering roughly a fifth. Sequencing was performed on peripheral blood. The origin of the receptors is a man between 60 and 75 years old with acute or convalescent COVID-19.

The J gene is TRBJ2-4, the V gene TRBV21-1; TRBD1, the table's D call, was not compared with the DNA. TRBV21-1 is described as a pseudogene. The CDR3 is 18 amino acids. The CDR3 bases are TGTGCCAGCAGCAAAGAAGGTCACAGAGTCCTAGCCAAAAACATTCAGTACTTC. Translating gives CASSKEGHRVLAKNIQYF.

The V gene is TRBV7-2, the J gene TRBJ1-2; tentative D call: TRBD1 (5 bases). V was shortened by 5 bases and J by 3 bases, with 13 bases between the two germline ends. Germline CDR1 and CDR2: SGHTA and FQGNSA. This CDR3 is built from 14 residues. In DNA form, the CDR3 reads TGTGCCAGCAGCCCACAGGTTACGGACTATGGCTACACCTTC. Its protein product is CASSPQVTDYGYTF. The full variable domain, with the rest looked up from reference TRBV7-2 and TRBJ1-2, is GAGVSQSPSNKVTEKGKDVELRCDPISGHTALYWYRQSLGQGLEFLIYFQGNSAPDKSGLPSDRFSAERTGGSVSTLTIQRTQQEDSAVYLCASSPQVTDYGYTFGSGTRLTVV.

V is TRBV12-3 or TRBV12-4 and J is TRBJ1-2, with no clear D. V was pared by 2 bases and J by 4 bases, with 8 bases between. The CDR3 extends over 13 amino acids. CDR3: CASSLSQSYGYTF. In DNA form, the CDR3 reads TGTGCCAGCAGTTTATCCCAGTCCTATGGCTACACCTTC.

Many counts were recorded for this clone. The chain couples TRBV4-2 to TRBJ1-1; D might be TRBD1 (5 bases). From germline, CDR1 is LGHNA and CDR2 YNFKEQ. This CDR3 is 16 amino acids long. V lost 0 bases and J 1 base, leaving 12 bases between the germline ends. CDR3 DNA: TGTGCCAGCAGCCAAGATCCCCTGGGGGGGAACACTGAAGCTTTCTTT. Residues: CASSQDPLGGNTEAFF.

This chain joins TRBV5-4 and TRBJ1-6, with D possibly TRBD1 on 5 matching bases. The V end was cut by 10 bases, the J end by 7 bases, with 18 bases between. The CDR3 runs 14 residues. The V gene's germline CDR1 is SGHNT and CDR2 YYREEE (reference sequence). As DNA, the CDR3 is TGTGCCGGTGGCGGAGGGGCGCGGAATTCACCCCTCCACTTT. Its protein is CAGGGGARNSPLHF.

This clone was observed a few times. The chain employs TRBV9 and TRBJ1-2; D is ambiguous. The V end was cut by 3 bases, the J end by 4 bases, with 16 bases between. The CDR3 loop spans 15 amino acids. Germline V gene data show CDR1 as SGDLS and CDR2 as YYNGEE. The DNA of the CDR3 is TGTGCCAGCAGCGCCCATCCGGAGACGACCTATGGCTACACCTTC. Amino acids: CASSAHPETTYGYTF.

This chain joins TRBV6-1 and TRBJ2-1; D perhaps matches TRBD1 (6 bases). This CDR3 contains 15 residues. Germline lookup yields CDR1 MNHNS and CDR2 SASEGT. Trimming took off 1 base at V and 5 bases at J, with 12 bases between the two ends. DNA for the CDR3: TGTGCCAGCAGTGAAGGACAGGTCTCAAACAATGAGCAGTTCTTC. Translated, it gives CASSEGQVSNNEQFF.

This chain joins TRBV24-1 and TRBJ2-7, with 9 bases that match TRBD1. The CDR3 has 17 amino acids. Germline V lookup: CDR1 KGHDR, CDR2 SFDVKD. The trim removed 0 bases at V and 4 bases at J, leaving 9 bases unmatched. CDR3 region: CATSDLYLGTGSYEQYV. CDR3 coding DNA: TGTGCCACCAGTGATTTGTATTTGGGGACAGGGAGTTACGAGCAGTACGTC.

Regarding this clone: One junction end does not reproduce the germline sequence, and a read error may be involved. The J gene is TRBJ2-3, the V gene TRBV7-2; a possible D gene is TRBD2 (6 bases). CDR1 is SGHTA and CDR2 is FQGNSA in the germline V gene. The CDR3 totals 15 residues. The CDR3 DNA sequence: TGTGCCAGCAGCCTAGCAGGACTAAACACAGATACGCAGTATTTT. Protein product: CASSLAGLNTDTQYF. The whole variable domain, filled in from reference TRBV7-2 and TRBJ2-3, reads GAGVSQSPSNKVTEKGKDVELRCDPISGHTALYWYRQSLGQGLEFLIYFQGNSAPDKSGLPSDRFSAERTGGSVSTLTIQRTQQEDSAVYLCASSLAGLNTDTQYFGPGTRLTVL.

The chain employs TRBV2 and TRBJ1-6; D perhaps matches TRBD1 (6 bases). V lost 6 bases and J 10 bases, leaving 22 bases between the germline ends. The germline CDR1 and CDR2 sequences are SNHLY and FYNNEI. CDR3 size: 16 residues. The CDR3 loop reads CASSAAAGENGSPLHF. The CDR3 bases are TGTGCCAGCAGCGCCGCGGCAGGGGAGAATGGATCACCCCTCCACTTT.

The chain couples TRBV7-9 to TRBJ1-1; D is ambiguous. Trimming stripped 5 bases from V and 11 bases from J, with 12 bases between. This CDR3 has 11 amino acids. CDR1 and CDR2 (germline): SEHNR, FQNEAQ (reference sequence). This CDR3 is CASSPSSEAFF. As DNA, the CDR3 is TGTGCCAGCAGCCCCTCATCCGAGGCTTTCTTT.

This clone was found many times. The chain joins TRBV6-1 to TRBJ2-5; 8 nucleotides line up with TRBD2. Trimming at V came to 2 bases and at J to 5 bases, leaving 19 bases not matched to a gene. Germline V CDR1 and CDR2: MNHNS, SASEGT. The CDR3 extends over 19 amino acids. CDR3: CASSEWSAGGSTRPETQYF. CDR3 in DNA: TGTGCCAGCAGTGAATGGTCGGCGGGGGGCTCAACACGGCCGGAGACCCAGTACTTC.

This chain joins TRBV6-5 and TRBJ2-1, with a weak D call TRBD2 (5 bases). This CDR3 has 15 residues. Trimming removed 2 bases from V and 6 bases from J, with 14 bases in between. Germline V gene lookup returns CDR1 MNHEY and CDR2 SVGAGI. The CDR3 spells CASSYRTGETNEQFF. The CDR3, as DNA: TGTGCCAGCAGTTACCGGACCGGGGAGACCAATGAGCAGTTCTTC.

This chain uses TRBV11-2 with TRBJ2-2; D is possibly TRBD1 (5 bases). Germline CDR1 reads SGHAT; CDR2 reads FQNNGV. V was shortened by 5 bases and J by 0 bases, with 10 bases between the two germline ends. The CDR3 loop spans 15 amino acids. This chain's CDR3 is CASSRQIANTGELFF. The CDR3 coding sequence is TGTGCCAGCAGCAGACAGATAGCGAACACCGGGGAGCTGTTTTTT.

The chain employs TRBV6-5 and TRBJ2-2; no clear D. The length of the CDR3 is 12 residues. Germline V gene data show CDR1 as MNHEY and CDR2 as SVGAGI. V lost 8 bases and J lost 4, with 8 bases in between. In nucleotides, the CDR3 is TGTGCCAGCTCCCCGGGCACCGGGGAGCTGTTTTTT. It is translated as CASSPGTGELFF.

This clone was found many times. CDR3 DNA sequence: TGTGCCAGCAGCGCAGGACTAGCGGGGAGCAATGAGCAGTTCTTC. Protein sequence: CASSAGLAGSNEQFF. The J gene is TRBJ2-1, the V gene TRBV7-3; 12 bases match TRBD2. The CDR3 is 15 amino acids. Looked up from germline, CDR1 is SGHTA and CDR2 is FQGTGA. Trimming at V came to 5 bases and at J to 6 bases, leaving 5 bases not matched to a gene.

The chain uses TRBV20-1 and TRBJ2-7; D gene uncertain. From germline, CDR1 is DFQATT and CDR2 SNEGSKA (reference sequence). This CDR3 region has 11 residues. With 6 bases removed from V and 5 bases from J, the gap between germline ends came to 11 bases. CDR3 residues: CSARTSHEQYF. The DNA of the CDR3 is TGCAGTGCCAGAACATCCCACGAGCAGTACTTC.

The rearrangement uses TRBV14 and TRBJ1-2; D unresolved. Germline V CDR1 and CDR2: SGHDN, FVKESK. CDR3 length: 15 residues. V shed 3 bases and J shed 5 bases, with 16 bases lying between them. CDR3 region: CASSHHGGIGYGYTF. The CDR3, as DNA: TGTGCCAGCAGCCACCACGGAGGGATCGGTTATGGCTACACCTTC.

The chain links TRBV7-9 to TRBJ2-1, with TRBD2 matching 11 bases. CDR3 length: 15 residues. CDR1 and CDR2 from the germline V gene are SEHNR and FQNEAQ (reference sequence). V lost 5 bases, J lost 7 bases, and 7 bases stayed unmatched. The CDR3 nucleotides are TGTGCCAGCAGCGTTAGCGGGGGGGCCGGGAATGAGCAGTTCTTC. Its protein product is CASSVSGGAGNEQFF.

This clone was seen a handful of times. For the CDR3, the DNA is TGTGCCATCAGTATCGGCCCCAGGAATTCACCCCTCCACTTT. This encodes CAISIGPRNSPLHF. V gene TRBV10-3 combines with J gene TRBJ1-6, with D uncertain. The germline V gene has CDR1 ENHRY and CDR2 SYGVKD. The CDR3 spans 14 residues. V shed 5 bases and J shed 7 bases, with 12 bases lying between them.

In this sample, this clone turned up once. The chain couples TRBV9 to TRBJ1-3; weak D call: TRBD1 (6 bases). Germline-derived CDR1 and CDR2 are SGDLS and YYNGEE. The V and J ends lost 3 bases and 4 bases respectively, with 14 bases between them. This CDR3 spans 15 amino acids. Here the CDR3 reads CASSARGVEGNTIYF. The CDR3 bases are TGTGCCAGCAGCGCCAGGGGAGTTGAGGGAAACACCATATATTTT.

CDR3: CASRWTSGGYEQFF. CDR3 DNA: TGTGCCAGCAGGTGGACTAGCGGGGGATATGAGCAGTTCTTC. The chain employs TRBV2 and TRBJ2-1, with TRBD2 matching 13 bases. CDR1 is SNHLY, CDR2 FYNNEI, per germline. V shed 6 bases and J 8 bases; nucleotides not matched to a gene: 4. This CDR3 has 14 amino acids.

For the CDR3, the DNA is TGTGCCAGCTCTACAAGAGTGGGGGAGGATGGCTACACCTTC. Translating gives CASSTRVGEDGYTF. The V and J genes are TRBV18 and TRBJ1-2; D perhaps matches TRBD1 (5 bases). The CDR3 sequence is 14 residues long. V gave up 6 bases and J gave up 6 bases, with 17 bases separating them. Germline CDR1 KGHSH, CDR2 LQKENI.

The CDR3: CASRGTGRGPEAFF. Here the CDR3 DNA reads TGTGCCAGTAGGGGGACAGGGAGAGGACCTGAAGCTTTCTTT. V usage is TRBV19 and J usage is TRBJ1-1; 9 nucleotides agree with TRBD1. The CDR3 length is 14 residues. Germline V gene sequence: CDR1 LNHDA, CDR2 SQIVND (reference sequence). The junction had 8 bases not matched to a gene; V was cut back by 6 bases and J by 6 bases.

CDR3 sequence: CASRQGRAYEQYV. CDR3 nucleotide sequence: TGTGCCAGCAGGCAGGGAAGAGCCTACGAGCAGTACGTC. The J gene is TRBJ2-7, the V gene TRBV6-5; D may be TRBD1 (5 bases). This CDR3 has 13 amino acids. V lost 6 bases to trimming and J lost 2 bases, with 11 bases between them. Looked up from germline, CDR1 is MNHEY and CDR2 is SVGAGI.

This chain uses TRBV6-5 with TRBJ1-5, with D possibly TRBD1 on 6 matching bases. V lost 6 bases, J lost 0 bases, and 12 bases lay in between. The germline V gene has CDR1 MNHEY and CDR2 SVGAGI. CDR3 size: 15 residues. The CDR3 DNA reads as TGTGCCAGCAGGGCCCTACAGGGTAGCAATCAGCCCCAGCATTTT. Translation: CASRALQGSNQPQHF.

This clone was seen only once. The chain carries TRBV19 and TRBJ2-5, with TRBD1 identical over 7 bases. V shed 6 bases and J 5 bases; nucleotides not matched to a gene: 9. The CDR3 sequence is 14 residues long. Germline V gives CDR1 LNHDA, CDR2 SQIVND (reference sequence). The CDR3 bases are TGTGCCAGTAGCACGACAGGGTTGGGGGAGACCCAGTACTTC. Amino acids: CASSTTGLGETQYF. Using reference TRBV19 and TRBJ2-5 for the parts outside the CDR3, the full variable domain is DGGITQSPKYLFRKEGQNVTLSCEQNLNHDAMYWYRQDPGQGLRLIYYSQIVNDFQKGDIAEGYSVSREKKESFPLTVTSAQKNPTAFYLCASSTTGLGETQYFGPGTRLLVL.

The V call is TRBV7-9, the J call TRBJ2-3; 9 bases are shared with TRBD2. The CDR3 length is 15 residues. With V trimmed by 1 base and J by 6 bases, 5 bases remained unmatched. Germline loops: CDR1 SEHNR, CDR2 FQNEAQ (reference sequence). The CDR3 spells CASSLVTAGGDTQYF. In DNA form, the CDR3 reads TGTGCCAGCAGCTTAGTGACAGCGGGAGGCGATACGCAGTATTTT. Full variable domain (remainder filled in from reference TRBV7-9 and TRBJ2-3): DTGVSQNPRHKITKRGQNVTFRCDPISEHNRLYWYRQTLGQGPEFLTYFQNEAQLEKSRLLSDRFSAERPKGSFSTLEIQRTEQGDSAMYLCASSLVTAGGDTQYFGPGTRLTVL.

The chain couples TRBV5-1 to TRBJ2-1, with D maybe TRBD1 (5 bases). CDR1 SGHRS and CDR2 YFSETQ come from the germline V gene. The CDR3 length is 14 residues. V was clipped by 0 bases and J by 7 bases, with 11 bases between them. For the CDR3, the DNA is TGCGCCAGCAGCTTGGCTGCAGGGAAAAATGAGCAGTTCTTC. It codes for CASSLAAGKNEQFF.

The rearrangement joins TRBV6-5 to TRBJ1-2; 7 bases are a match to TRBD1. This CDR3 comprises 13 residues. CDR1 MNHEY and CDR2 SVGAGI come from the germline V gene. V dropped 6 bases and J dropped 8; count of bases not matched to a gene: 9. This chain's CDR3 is CASRSTGNEGYTF. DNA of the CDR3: TGTGCCAGCAGATCGACAGGGAATGAGGGCTACACCTTC.

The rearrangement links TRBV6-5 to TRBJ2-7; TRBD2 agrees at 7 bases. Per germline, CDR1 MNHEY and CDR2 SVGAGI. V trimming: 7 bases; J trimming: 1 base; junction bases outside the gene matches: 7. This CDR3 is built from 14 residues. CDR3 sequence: CASMARGGSYEQYF. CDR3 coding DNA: TGTGCCAGCATGGCGAGGGGAGGGTCCTACGAGCAGTACTTC.

CDR3 coding DNA: TGTGCCAGTATTAGCGGGGACTCTGGGGCCAACGTCCTGACTTTC. Protein: CASISGDSGANVLTF. The V call is TRBV19, the J call TRBJ2-6; 8 positions match TRBD2. Germline V CDR1 and CDR2: LNHDA, SQIVND (reference sequence). Trimming at V came to 7 bases and at J to 0 bases, leaving 2 bases not matched to a gene. The CDR3 spans 15 residues.